These T cell receptor beta chains were read from a single sample in a study of vaccination and CD4 T cells after COVID-19. These TCRs' antigens remain unknown. TCRdb itself ran the PCR reads through MiXCR, one entry per CDR3 protein. Among fewer than 9,500 distinct CDR3 sequences, around three fifths were seen once, and the ten largest hold about a third. Source material: CD4+ T cells from blood, cultured in vitro. The receptors come from a human donor who had recovered from COVID-19. Both conserved end residues are part of each CDR3. D genes are given only for firm matches. For some rows the clone size is stated as once, few or many, or as a class when expanded; others skip it.

-	TRBV30	TRBJ1-2	-	CAWSVQRVRNYGYTF	TGTGCCTGGAGTGTACAACGGGTCAGGAACTATGGCTACACCTTC
TRBD1	TRBV4-3	TRBJ1-2	-	CASSPRGGDYGYTF	TGCGCCAGCAGCCCCCGAGGGGGCGACTATGGCTACACCTTC
-	TRBV14	TRBJ1-6	-	CASSQVRGGNSPLHF	TGTGCCAGCAGCCAAGTCAGGGGAGGCAATTCACCCCTCCACTTT
TRBD1	TRBV6-5	TRBJ1-2	few	CASSYPTGGPNYGYTF	TGTGCCAGCAGTTACCCTACAGGGGGCCCTAACTATGGCTACACCTTC
-	TRBV10-3	TRBJ1-2	-	CAISPDTNYGYTF	TGTGCCATCAGTCCGGATACGAACTATGGCTACACCTTC
-	TRBV10-2	TRBJ2-2	-	CASSESRPDTGELFF	TGCGCCAGCAGTGAGTCCCGGCCCGATACCGGGGAGCTGTTTTTT
TRBD1	TRBV6-1	TRBJ2-3	-	CASSETGGIGTDTQYF	TGTGCCAGCAGTGAAACAGGGGGGATTGGCACAGATACGCAGTATTTT
-	TRBV11-2	TRBJ2-6	once	CASSFSGANVLTF	TGTGCCAGCAGCTTCTCTGGGGCCAACGTCCTGACTTTC
-	TRBV5-1	TRBJ2-7	-	CASSARPLSYEQYF	TGCGCCAGCAGCGCTAGACCTCTCTCCTACGAGCAGTACTTC
-	TRBV6-2/TRBV6-3	TRBJ2-7	-	CASSYLRLYEQYF	TGTGCCAGCAGTTACCTCCGGCTCTACGAGCAGTACTTC
-	TRBV7-2	TRBJ1-3	few	CASSLQGLSGNTIYF	TGTGCCAGCAGCTTGCAGGGGTTATCTGGAAACACCATATATTTT
-	TRBV6-1	TRBJ1-1	-	CASSEGVLVGRNTEAFF	TGTGCCAGCAGTGAAGGAGTGTTGGTAGGGCGGAACACTGAAGCTTTCTTT
-	TRBV6-5	TRBJ1-6	-	CASSYWRPTSSYNSPLHF	TGTGCCAGCAGTTACTGGAGACCGACGAGCTCCTATAATTCACCCCTCCACTTT
-	TRBV24-1	TRBJ2-2	few	CATSDPTRSGELFF	TGTGCCACCAGTGATCCGACTAGATCCGGGGAGCTGTTTTTT
-	TRBV25-1	TRBJ2-3	-	CASSGGSGGVASTDTQYF	TGTGCCAGCAGTGGGGGATCGGGCGGGGTTGCTAGCACAGATACGCAGTATTTT
-	TRBV15	TRBJ1-1	few	CATSRDLATSLNTEAFF	TGTGCCACCAGCAGAGATCTTGCGACGAGCCTGAACACTGAAGCTTTCTTT
TRBD1	TRBV19	TRBJ1-6	-	CATSSRGRSYNSPLHF	TGTGCCACCAGCAGCAGGGGGCGCAGCTATAATTCACCCCTCCACTTT
-	TRBV19	TRBJ1-5	-	CASSGTRGPSNQPQHF	TGTGCCAGTAGTGGAACGAGGGGTCCAAGCAATCAGCCCCAGCATTTT
-	TRBV12-3/TRBV12-4	TRBJ1-1	-	CASSRREDTEAFF	TGTGCCAGCAGTCGCAGGGAAGACACTGAAGCTTTCTTT
-	TRBV19	TRBJ1-5	-	CASRSTGDNQPQHF	TGTGCCAGTAGGTCGACAGGAGACAATCAGCCCCAGCATTTT
-	TRBV2	TRBJ1-1	-	CASSEANTEAFF	TGTGCCAGCAGTGAAGCGAACACTGAAGCTTTCTTT
-	TRBV7-8	TRBJ2-7	-	CASSLDPFYEQYF	TGTGCCAGCAGCTTAGATCCTTTTTACGAGCAGTACTTC
TRBD1	TRBV6-1	TRBJ2-7	-	CASTKGRDRGYEQYF	TGTGCCAGCACCAAGGGGCGGGACAGGGGGTACGAGCAGTACTTC